Reported below is one TCR beta chain. Its matching antigen is unknown. V lost 6 bases to trimming and J lost 11 bases, with 13 bases between them. This CDR3 has 11 amino acids. CDR1 is LNHDA, CDR2 SQIVND, per germline (reference sequence). These data belong to a study of somatic mutations in cytotoxic T cells in rheumatoid arthritis. Study-level results: A largest CD8+ clone above 20% of CD8+ cells occurred in about an eighth of the roughly 65 patients.

The data were produced by immunoSEQ multiplex PCR, yet TCRdb's version contains in-frame clones alone and is incomplete. Altogether approximately 8,200 clones are present, 60% to 80% being singletons, with the ten largest covering 30% to 45%. The V call is TRBV19, the J call TRBJ1-1, with a weak D call TRBD1 (5 bases). The TCR was taken from an adult with rheumatoid arthritis. The sequenced sample consisted of CD8+ T cells sorted from blood. CDR3 sequence: CASRRGEEAFF. The DNA for the CDR3 is TGTGCCAGTAGGAGGGGAGAGGAGGCTTTCTTT. Combining the CDR3 with reference TRBV19 and TRBJ1-1 gives the whole variable domain DGGITQSPKYLFRKEGQNVTLSCEQNLNHDAMYWYRQDPGQGLRLIYYSQIVNDFQKGDIAEGYSVSREKKESFPLTVTSAQKNPTAFYLCASRRGEEAFFGQGTRLTVV.